This T cell receptor beta chain was recovered during a study of blood T cell repertoires in COVID-19. Study as a whole: The United States, Italy and Spain supplied acute and convalescent COVID-19 samples. Sample material is recorded as cDNA or gDNA derived from T cells, B-cell-depleted T cells, or PBMCs.

The CDR3 runs 19 residues. Germline CDR1 is SGHVS and CDR2 is FQNEAQ. V was pared by 1 base and J by 0 bases, with 9 bases of the junction left unmatched. Original methodology: Amplification of reference gene primers was used by the study to estimate nucleated cell counts. Profiled with immunoSEQ multiplex PCR; TCRdb holds only in-frame clones, not every one. V, J and clone size derive from that table, while D and trimming were established from the DNA sequence. The sample lists about 100,000 clones, roughly 90% occurring once. This chain links TRBV7-8 with TRBJ2-5; 12 bases match TRBD2. The sequence came from a middle-aged man with active COVID-19. The sample was peripheral blood. CDR3 protein: CASSLVGQLAGGYQETQYF. In DNA form, the CDR3 reads TGTGCCAGCAGCTTAGTCGGCCAACTAGCGGGAGGATACCAAGAGACCCAGTACTTC.